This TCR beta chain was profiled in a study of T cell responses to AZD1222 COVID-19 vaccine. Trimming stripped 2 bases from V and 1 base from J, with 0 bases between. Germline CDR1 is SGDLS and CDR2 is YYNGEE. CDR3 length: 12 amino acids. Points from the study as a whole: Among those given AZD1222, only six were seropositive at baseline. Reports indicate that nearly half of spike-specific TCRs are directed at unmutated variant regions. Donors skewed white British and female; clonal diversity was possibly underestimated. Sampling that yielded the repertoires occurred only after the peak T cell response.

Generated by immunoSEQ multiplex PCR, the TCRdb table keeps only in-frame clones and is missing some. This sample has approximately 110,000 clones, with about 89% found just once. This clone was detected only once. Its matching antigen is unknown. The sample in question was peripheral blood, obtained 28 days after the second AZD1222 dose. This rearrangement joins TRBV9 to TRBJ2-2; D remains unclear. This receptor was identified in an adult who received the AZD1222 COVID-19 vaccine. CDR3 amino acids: CASSVNTGELFF. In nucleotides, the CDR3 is TGTGCCAGCAGCGTGAACACCGGGGAGCTGTTTTTT.